This T cell receptor beta chain was found in a study of OX40 agonist ivuxolimab in advanced cancers. Across the whole study: In three patients, partial responses were observed, one with hepatocellular carcinoma and two with cutaneous melanoma. Findings and limits, study-wide: At doses 0.1 to 3.0 mg/kg, CD4+ and CD8+ clones expanded. On average, a greater number of expanded clones characterised CD8+ T cells relative to CD4+.

Germline V lookup: CDR1 DFQATT, CDR2 SNEGSKA (reference sequence). The CDR3 sequence is 11 residues long. The assay was immunoSEQ multiplex PCR, and TCRdb's table has in-frame clones only and misses some. Here the sample spans under 80,000 clones, about nine tenths being singletons. A note on this clone: The antigen is unknown.

The specimen comprised CD4+ or CD8+ T cells sorted from blood, sampled in a trial of the OX40 agonist ivuxolimab. The genes are TRBV20-1 and TRBJ2-7; weak D call: TRBD1 (5 bases). The sequence derives from an adult with an advanced solid tumor such as melanoma, head and neck, liver or kidney cancer. CDR3 sequence reads: CSSYGAQEQYF. The CDR3, as DNA: TGCAGCTCATATGGGGCCCAAGAGCAGTACTTC.